The TCR beta chain under discussion was sequenced for a study of blood T cell repertoires in COVID-19. Assay used: immunoSEQ multiplex PCR; TCRdb lists only in-frame clones, some missing. The table has 250,000 or so clones, roughly 80% seen once; the top ten hold about 9.6%. The sequence was collected from an elderly man with acute or convalescent COVID-19. The sequenced sample was peripheral blood.

The CDR3: CASSLSLYTEAFF. In nucleotides, the CDR3 is TGTGCCAGCAGCTTAAGTCTCTATACTGAAGCTTTCTTT. The V and J genes are TRBV7-9 and TRBJ1-1; D gene unclear. Germline V gene lookup returns CDR1 SEHNR and CDR2 FQNEAQ (reference sequence). The CDR3 consists of 13 residues. The V gene lost 2 bases and the J gene lost 5 bases, with 9 bases spanning the gap. Full variable domain (missing parts from reference TRBV7-9 and TRBJ1-1): DTGVSQNPRHKITKRGQNVTFRCDPISEHNRLYWYRQTLGQGPEFLTYFQNEAQLEKSRLLSDRFSAERPKGSFSTLEIQRTEQGDSAMYLCASSLSLYTEAFFGQGTRLTVV.